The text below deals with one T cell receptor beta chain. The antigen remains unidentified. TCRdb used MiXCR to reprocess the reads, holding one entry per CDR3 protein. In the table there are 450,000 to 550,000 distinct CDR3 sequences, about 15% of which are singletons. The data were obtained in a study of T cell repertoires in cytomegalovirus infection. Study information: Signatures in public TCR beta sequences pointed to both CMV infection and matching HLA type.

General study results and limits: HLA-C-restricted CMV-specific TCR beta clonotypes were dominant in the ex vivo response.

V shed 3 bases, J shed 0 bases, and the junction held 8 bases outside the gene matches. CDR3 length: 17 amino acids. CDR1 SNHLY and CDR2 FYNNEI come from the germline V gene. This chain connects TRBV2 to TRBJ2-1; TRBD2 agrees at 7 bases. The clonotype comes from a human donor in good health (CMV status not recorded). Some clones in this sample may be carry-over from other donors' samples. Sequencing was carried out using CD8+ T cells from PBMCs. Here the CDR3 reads CASSEVTSESSYNEQFF. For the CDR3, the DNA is TGTGCCAGCAGTGAGGTAACTAGCGAAAGCTCCTACAATGAGCAGTTCTTC.